The clone carrying this T cell receptor (beta chain) was counted between two and nine times. This record comes from a study of graft-versus-host responses after intestinal transplantation. Study-level information: The recipients all started with anti-thymocyte globulin induction and then took tacrolimus and steroids for approximately 3 years.

The germline V gene has CDR1 LNHDA and CDR2 SQIVND (reference sequence). This CDR3 has 17 amino acids. Trimming shortened V by 5 bases and J by 6 bases, and 24 bases separated the two germline ends. Responders (approximately 200,000, CFSE-labeled) met approximately 200,000 stimulators that were irradiated and violet-dye-labeled. Post-reaction sorting isolated proliferating CFSE-low CD3+CD4+ and CD3+CD8+ responders. The table came from immunoSEQ multiplex PCR; TCRdb's copy has only in-frame clones and leaves some out. The table records approximately 10,000 clones, over 25% of them present only once. The clonotype originates from a human patient who was an organ donor for intestinal transplantation. The sample consisted of alloreactive CD8+ T cells from a mixed lymphocyte reaction culture, taken before transplantation. Indicated subset: CFSE-low proliferating T cells sorted from roughly 6-day pre-transplant mixed lymphocyte reaction (GvH or HvG direction). The rearrangement uses TRBV19 and TRBJ2-3; no definite D call. CDR3 region: CASSLTERSGLLDTQYF. As DNA, the CDR3 is TGTGCCAGTAGTCTCACGGAACGTTCCGGTTTATTGGATACGCAGTATTTT.